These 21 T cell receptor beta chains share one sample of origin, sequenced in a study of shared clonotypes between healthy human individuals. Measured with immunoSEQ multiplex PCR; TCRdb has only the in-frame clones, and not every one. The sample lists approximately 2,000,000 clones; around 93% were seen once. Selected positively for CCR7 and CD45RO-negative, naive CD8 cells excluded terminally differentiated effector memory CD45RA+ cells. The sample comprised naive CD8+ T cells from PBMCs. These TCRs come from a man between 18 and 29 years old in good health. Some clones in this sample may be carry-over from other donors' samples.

This CDR3 is CASSQGRGSYQPQHF. In nucleotides, the CDR3 is TGCGCCAGCAGCCAAGGGCGGGGATCTTATCAGCCCCAGCATTTT. The rearrangement uses TRBV4-1 and TRBJ1-5; D is uncertain. This CDR3 has 15 amino acids. Between the trimmed V and J ends, which lost 1 base and 5 bases, there was a span of 12 bases. CDR1 MGHRA and CDR2 YSYEKL come from the germline V gene.

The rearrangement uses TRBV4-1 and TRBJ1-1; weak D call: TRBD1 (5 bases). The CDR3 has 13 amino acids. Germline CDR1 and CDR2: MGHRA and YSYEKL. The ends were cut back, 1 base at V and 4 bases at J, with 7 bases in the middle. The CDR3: CASSQGGSTEAFF. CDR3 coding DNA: TGCGCCAGCAGCCAAGGGGGGTCCACTGAAGCTTTCTTT.

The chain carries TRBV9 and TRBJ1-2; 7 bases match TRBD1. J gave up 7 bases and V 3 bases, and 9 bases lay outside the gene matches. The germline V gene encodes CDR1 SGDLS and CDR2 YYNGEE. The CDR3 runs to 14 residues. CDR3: CASSARDRYRGYTF. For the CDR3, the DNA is TGTGCCAGCAGCGCCAGGGACAGATATCGTGGCTACACCTTC.

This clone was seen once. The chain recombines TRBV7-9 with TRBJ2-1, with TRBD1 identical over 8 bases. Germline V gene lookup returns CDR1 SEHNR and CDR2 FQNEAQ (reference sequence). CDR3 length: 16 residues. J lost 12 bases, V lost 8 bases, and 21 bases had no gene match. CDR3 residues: CASYLTSQGAGLRQFF. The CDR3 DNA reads TGTGCCAGCTACCTTACTTCCCAGGGGGCCGGGTTGAGGCAGTTCTTC.

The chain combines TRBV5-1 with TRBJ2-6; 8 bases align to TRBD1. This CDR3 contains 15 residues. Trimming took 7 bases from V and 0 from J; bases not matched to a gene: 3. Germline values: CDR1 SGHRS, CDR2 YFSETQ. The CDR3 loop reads CASGDRPSGANVLTF. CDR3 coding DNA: TGCGCCAGCGGGGACAGGCCCTCTGGGGCCAACGTCCTGACTTTC.

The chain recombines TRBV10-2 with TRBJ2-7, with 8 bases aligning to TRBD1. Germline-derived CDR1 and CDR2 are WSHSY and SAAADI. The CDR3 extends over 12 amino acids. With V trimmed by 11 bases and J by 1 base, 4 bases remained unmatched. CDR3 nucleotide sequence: TGCGCCGCCGGGACAGGATCCTACGAGCAGTACTTC. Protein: CAAGTGSYEQYF.

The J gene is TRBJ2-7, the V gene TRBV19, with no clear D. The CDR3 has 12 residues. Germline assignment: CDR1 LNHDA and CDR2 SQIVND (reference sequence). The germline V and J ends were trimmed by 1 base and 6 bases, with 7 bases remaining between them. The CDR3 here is CASSIGPFEQYF. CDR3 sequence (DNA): TGTGCCAGTAGTATAGGTCCGTTCGAGCAGTACTTC.

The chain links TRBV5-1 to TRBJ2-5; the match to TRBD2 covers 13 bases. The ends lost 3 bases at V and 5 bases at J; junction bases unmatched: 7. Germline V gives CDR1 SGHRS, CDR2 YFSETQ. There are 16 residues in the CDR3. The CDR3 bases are TGCGCCAGCAGCTCCTGGACTAGCGGGAGTGAGGAGACCCAGTACTTC. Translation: CASSSWTSGSEETQYF.

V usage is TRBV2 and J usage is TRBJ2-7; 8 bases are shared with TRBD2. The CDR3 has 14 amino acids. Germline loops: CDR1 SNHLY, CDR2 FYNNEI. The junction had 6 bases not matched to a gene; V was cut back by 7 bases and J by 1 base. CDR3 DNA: TGTGCCAGCAATGTGGCGGGAGGTTCCTACGAGCAGTACTTC. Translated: CASNVAGGSYEQYF.

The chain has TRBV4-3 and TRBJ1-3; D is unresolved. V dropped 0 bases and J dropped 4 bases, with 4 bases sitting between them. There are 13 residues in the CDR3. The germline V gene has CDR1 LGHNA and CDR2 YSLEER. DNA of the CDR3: TGCGCCAGCAGCCAAGATTGGGGAAACACCATATATTTT. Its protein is CASSQDWGNTIYF.

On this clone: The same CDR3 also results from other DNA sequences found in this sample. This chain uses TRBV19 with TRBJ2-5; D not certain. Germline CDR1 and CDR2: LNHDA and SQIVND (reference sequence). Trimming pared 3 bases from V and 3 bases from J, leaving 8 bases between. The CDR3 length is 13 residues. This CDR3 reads CASSMDREETQYF. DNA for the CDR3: TGTGCCAGTAGTATGGACCGGGAAGAGACCCAGTACTTC.

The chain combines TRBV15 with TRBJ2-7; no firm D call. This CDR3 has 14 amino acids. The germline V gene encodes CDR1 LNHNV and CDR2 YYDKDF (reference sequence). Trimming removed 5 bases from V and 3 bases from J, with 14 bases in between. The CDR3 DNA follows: TGTGCCACCAGCCGAACGGACGTCAGCTACGAGCAGTACTTC. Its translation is CATSRTDVSYEQYF.

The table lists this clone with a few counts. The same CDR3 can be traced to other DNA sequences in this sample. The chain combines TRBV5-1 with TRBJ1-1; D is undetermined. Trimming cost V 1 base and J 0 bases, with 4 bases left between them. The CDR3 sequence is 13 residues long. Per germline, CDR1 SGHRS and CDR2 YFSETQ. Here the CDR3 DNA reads TGCGCCAGCAGCTTGACAGTGAACACTGAAGCTTTCTTT. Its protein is CASSLTVNTEAFF.

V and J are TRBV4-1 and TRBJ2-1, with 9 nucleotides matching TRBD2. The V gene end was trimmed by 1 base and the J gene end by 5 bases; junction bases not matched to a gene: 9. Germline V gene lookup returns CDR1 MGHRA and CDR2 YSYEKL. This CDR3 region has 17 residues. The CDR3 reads CASSQVREGPAHNEQFF. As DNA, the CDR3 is TGCGCCAGCAGCCAAGTGCGGGAGGGCCCCGCGCACAATGAGCAGTTCTTC.

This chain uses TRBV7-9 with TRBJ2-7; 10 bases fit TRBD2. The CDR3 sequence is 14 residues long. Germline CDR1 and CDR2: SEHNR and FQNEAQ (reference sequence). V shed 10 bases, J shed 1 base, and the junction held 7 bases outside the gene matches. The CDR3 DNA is TGTGCCATCCAGGGGACTAGCGTTTCCTACGAGCAGTACTTC. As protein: CAIQGTSVSYEQYF.

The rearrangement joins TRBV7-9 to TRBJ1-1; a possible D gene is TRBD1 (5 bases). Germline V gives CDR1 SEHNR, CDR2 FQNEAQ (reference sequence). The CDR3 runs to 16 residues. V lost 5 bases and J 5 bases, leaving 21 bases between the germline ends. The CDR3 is CASSPGPGLPGTEAFF. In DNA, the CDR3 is TGTGCCAGCAGCCCTGGGCCCGGGCTCCCAGGGACTGAAGCTTTCTTT. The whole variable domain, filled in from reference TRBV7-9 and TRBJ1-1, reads DTGVSQNPRHKITKRGQNVTFRCDPISEHNRLYWYRQTLGQGPEFLTYFQNEAQLEKSRLLSDRFSAERPKGSFSTLEIQRTEQGDSAMYLCASSPGPGLPGTEAFFGQGTRLTVV.

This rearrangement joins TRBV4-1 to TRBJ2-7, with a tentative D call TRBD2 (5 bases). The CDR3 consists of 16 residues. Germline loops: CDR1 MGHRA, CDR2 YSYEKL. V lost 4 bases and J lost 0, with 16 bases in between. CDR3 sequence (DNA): TGCGCCAGCAGCCGGAGCCCCCGGGGTTCCTCCTACGAGCAGTACTTC. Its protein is CASSRSPRGSSYEQYF.

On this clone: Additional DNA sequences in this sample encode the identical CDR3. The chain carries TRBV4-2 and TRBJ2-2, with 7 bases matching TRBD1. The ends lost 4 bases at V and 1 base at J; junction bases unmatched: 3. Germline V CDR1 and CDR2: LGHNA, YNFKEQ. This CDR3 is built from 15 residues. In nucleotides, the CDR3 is TGTGCCAGCAGCCTACGGACAGGGAACACCGGGGAGCTGTTTTTT. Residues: CASSLRTGNTGELFF.

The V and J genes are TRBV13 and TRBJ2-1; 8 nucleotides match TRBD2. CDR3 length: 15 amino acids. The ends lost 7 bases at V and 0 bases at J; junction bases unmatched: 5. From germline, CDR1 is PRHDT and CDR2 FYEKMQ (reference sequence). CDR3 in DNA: TGTGCCAGCACCCAGCGGGGGAGCTCCTACAATGAGCAGTTCTTC. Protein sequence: CASTQRGSSYNEQFF.

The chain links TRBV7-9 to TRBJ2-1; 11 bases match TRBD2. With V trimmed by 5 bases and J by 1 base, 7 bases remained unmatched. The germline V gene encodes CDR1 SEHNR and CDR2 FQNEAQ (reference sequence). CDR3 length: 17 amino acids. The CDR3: CASSGGTSGESYNEQFF. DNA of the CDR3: TGTGCCAGCAGCGGAGGGACTAGCGGAGAGTCCTACAATGAGCAGTTCTTC.

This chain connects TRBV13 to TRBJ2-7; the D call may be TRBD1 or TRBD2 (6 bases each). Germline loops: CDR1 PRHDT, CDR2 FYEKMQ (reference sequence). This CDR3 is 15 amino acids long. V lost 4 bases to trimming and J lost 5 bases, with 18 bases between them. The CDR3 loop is CASSYRGRGDHEQYF. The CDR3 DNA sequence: TGTGCCAGCAGCTACCGGGGGCGGGGTGACCACGAGCAGTACTTC.